The next 7 T cell receptor beta chains were all read from a single sample in a study of tissue T cells after allogeneic stem cell transplantation. Method: immunoSEQ multiplex PCR; TCRdb's copy keeps in-frame clones and lacks some. Found here are about 48,000 clones, 73% of them singletons; the top ten hold 0.5% to 0.6%. The sample taken for sequencing was sorted cells pooled from one or two spleens. The receptors here all came from a pool of C57BL/6 mice in good health.

This clone was seen a few times. Gene names refer to mouse genes. The sequence runs out 1 residue before the end of the CDR3; the remainder is reconstructed from the germline J gene. V gene TRBV19 combines with J gene TRBJ2-1, with TRBD1 as a possible D gene (5 bases). Germline assignment: CDR1 FNHDT and CDR2 SITEND (reference sequence). This CDR3 region has 12 residues. The germline V and J ends were trimmed by 7 bases and 2 bases, with 7 bases remaining between them. The sequenced part of the CDR3 DNA is TGTGCCAGCCGACAGCACTATGCTGAGCAGTTC. Its protein product is CASRQHYAEQF. The full CDR3 sequence reads CASRQHYAEQFF.

In regard to this clone: Mouse names are used for the genes. The read ends 1 residue before the CDR3 terminus; that terminus is restored from the germline J gene. The V and J genes are TRBV26 and TRBJ1-6; 9 nucleotides line up with TRBD1. TRBJ1-6 belongs to the ORF category, with a function that is uncertain. After removal of 4 bases from V and 3 bases from J, the junction contained 1 base not matched to a gene. CDR3 length equals 15 residues. Germline loops: CDR1 KGHPV, CDR2 FQNQEV (reference sequence). The CDR3 loop reads CASSPGQGYNSPLYF. CDR3 DNA, as far as it was read: TGTGCCAGCAGTCCGGGACAGGGCTATAATTCGCCCCTCTAC.

As regards this clone: The gene names here belong to mouse. The read is 1 residue too short to cover the CDR3 end, so that end is filled in from the germline J gene. This chain uses TRBV26 with TRBJ1-1; D is possibly TRBD1 (5 bases). Trimming took 4 bases from V and 0 from J, leaving 9 bases between them. CDR1 is KGHPV, CDR2 FQNQEV, per germline (reference sequence). This CDR3 is built from 14 residues. The CDR3 sequence is CASSREQANTEVFF. Incomplete CDR3 DNA: TGTGCCAGCAGTCGGGAACAGGCAAACACAGAAGTCTTC.

For this clone: Here the gene names and germline are mouse. The CDR3 extends 1 residue past the end of the read, so its final part is completed from the germline J gene. The same CDR3 can be traced to other DNA sequences in this sample. The chain uses TRBV19 and TRBJ2-2; possible D gene TRBD2, 6 bases. V was shortened by 1 base and J by 2 bases, with 12 bases between the two germline ends. This CDR3 comprises 16 residues. From germline, CDR1 is FNHDT and CDR2 SITEND (reference sequence). This CDR3 is CASSIPPGANTGQLYF. The CDR3 bases that were read are TGTGCCAGCAGTATACCTCCTGGGGCGAACACCGGGCAGCTCTAC. The full variable domain, completed using reference TRBV19 and TRBJ2-2, is GGIITQTPKFLIGQEGQKLTLKCQQNFNHDTMYWYRQDSGKGLRLIYYSITENDLQKGDLSEGYDASREKKSSFSLTVTSAQKNEMAVFLCASSIPPGANTGQLYFGEGSKLTVL.

Notes on this clone: Gene names and germline match the mouse. Coverage ceases 1 residue before the CDR3 finishes, and the germline J gene fills in the end. The chain has TRBV12-2 and TRBJ1-3; tentatively, D is TRBD1 (5 bases). The germline CDR1 and CDR2 sequences are SGHLS and HYDKME. The CDR3 is 15 residues long. Trimming pared 4 bases from V and 0 bases from J, leaving 12 bases between. The CDR3 DNA, read in part, is TGTGCCAGCTCCCTGGACAACTATTCTGGAAATACGCTCTAT. Translated: CASSLDNYSGNTLY. The complete CDR3 protein is CASSLDNYSGNTLYF.

This clone was observed once. Mouse gene names apply. The read finishes 1 residue shy of the CDR3 end, and the germline J gene is used to complete it. The rearrangement links TRBV13-3 to TRBJ2-3; TRBD1 is a possible D gene (6 bases). Germline-derived CDR1 and CDR2 are NNHDY and SYVADS. This CDR3 comprises 15 residues. Trimming left V 0 bases short and J 0 bases short, with 8 bases between. Incomplete CDR3 DNA: TGTGCCAGCAGTGATGGGACAGCTAGTGCAGAAACGCTGTAT. The encoded protein is CASSDGTASAETLY. In full, the CDR3 is CASSDGTASAETLYF.

A word on this clone: Gene names and germline match the mouse. The read terminates 1 residue before the CDR3 end, so the remaining end is supplied by the germline J gene. This chain links TRBV1 with TRBJ1-1; the match to TRBD1 covers 11 bases. CDR1 is NSQYPW and CDR2 is LRSPGD in the germline V gene (reference sequence). V shed 5 bases, J shed 4 bases, and the junction held 6 bases outside the gene matches. The CDR3 consists of 15 residues. The covered CDR3 bases are TGCACCTGCAGTCGGACCGGGACAGGGGGCACAGAAGTCTTC. Translation: CTCSRTGTGGTEVF. The full CDR3 is CTCSRTGTGGTEVFF.